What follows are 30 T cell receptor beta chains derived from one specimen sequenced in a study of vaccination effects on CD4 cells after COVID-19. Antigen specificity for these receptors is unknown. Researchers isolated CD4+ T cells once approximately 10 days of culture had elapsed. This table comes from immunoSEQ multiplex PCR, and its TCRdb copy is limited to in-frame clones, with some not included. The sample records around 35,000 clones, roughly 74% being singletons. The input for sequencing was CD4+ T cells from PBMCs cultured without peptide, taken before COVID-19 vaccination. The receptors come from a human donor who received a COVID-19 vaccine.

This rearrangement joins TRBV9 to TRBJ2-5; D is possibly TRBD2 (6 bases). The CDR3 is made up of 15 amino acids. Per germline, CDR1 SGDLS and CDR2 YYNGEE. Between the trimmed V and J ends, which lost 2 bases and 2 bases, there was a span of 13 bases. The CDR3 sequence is CASSVGTLPQETQYF. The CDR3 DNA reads TGTGCCAGCAGCGTCGGGACTTTGCCTCAAGAGACCCAGTACTTC.

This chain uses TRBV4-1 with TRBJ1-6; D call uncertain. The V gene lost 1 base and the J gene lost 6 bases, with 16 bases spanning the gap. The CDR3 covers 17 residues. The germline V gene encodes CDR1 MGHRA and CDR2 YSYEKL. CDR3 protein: CASSQAFLGSVNSPLHF. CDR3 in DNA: TGCGCCAGCAGCCAAGCGTTCCTAGGGAGTGTTAATTCACCCCTCCACTTT.

CDR3 in amino acids: CAISESGTGNYGYTF. CDR3 in DNA: TGTGCCATCAGTGAGTCCGGGACAGGCAACTATGGCTACACCTTC. The genes are TRBV10-3 and TRBJ1-2, with 8 bases lining up with TRBD1. This CDR3 spans 15 amino acids. With V trimmed by 0 bases and J by 2 bases, 2 bases remained unmatched. The V gene's germline CDR1 is ENHRY and CDR2 SYGVKD.

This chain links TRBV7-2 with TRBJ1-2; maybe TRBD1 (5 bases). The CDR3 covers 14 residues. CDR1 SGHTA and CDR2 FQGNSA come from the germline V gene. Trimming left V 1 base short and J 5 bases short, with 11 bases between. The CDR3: CASSLDFQGYGYTF. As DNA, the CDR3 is TGTGCCAGCAGCTTAGATTTTCAGGGATATGGCTACACCTTC.

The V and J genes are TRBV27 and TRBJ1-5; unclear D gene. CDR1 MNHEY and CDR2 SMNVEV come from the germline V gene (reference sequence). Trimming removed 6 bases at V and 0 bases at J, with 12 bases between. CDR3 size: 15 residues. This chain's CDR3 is CASSVSKYSNQPQHF. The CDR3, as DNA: TGTGCCAGCAGCGTCTCTAAATATAGCAATCAGCCCCAGCATTTT.

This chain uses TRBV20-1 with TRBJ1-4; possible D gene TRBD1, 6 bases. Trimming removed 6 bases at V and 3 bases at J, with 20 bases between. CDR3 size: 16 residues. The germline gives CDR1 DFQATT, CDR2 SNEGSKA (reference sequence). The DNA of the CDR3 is TGCAGTGCGAGTGGGAGGGGGTACAGGGCTAATGAAAAACTGTTTTTT. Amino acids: CSASGRGYRANEKLFF.

The CDR3 sequence is CASSLAGIETQYF. The CDR3 DNA reads TGTGCCAGCAGCTTGGCGGGGATAGAGACCCAGTACTTC. The chain links TRBV5-6 to TRBJ2-5, with D possibly TRBD2 on 5 matching bases. Trimming shortened V by 0 bases and J by 4 bases, and 7 bases separated the two germline ends. The CDR3 length is 13 residues. Germline assignment: CDR1 SGHDT and CDR2 YYEEEE.

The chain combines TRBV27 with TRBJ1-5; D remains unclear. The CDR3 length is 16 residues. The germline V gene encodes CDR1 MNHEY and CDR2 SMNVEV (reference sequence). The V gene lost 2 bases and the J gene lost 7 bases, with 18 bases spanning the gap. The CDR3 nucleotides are TGTGCCAGCAGTTTAGGGGTAGGCGGGGTAGGGCAGCCCCAGCATTTT. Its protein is CASSLGVGGVGQPQHF.

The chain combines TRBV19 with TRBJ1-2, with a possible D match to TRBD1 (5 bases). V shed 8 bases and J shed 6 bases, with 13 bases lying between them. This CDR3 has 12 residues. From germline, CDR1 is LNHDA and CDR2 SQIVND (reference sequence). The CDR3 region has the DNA TGTGCCAGTGGATACGGGACGGATGGCTACACCTTC. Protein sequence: CASGYGTDGYTF.

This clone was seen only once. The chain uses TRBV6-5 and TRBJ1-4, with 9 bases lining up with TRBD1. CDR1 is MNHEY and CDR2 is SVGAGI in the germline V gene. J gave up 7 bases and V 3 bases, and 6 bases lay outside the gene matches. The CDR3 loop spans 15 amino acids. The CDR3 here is CASSYWGQGPEKLFF. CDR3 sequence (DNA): TGTGCCAGCAGTTATTGGGGACAGGGTCCTGAAAAACTGTTTTTT.

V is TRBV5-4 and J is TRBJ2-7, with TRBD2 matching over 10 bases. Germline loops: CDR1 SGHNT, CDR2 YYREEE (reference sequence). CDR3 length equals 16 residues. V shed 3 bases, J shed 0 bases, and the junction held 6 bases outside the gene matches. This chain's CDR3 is CASSSPSGRDSYEQYF. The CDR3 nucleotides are TGTGCCAGCAGCTCACCAAGCGGGAGGGACTCCTACGAGCAGTACTTC. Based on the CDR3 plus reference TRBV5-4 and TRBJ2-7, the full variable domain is ETGVTQSPTHLIKTRGQQVTLRCSSQSGHNTVSWYQQALGQGPQFIFQYYREEENGRGNFPPRFSGLQFPNYSSELNVNALELDDSALYLCASSSPSGRDSYEQYFGPGTRLTVT.

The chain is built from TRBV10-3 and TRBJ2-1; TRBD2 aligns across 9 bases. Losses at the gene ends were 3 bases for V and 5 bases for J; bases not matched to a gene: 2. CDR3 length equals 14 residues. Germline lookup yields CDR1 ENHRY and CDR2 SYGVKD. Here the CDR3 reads CAISERTSDNEQFF. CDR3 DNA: TGTGCCATCAGTGAACGGACTAGCGACAATGAGCAGTTCTTC.

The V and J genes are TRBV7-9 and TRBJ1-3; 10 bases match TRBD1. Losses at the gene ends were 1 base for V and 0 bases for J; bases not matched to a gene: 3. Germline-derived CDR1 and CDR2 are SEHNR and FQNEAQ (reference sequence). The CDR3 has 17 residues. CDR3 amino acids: CASSLGQGASSGNTIYF. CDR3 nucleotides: TGTGCCAGCAGCTTAGGACAGGGGGCCTCCTCTGGAAACACCATATATTTT.

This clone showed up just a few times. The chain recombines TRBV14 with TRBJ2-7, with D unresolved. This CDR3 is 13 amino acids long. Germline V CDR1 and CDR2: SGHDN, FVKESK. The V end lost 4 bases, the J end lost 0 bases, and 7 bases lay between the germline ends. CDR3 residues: CASSRISSYEQYF. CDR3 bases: TGTGCCAGCAGCCGGATAAGCTCCTACGAGCAGTACTTC.

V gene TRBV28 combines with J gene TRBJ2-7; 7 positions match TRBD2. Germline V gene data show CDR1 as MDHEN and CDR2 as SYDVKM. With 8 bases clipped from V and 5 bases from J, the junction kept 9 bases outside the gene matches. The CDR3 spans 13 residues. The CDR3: CASGPIGRDEQYF. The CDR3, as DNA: TGTGCCAGCGGACCCATTGGGAGGGACGAGCAGTACTTC.

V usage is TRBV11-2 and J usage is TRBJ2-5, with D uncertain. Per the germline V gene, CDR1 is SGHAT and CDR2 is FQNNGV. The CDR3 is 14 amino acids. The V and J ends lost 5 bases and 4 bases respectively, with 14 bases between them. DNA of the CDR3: TGTGCCAGCAGCCCCCTCCCCACCGCAGAGACCCAGTACTTC. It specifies CASSPLPTAETQYF.

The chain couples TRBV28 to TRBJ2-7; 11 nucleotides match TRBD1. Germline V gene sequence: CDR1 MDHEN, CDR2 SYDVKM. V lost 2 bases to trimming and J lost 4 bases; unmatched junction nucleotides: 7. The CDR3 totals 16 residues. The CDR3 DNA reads TGTGCCAGCAGTTTAACCGGACAGGGGGCTAGGTACGAGCAGTACTTC. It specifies CASSLTGQGARYEQYF.

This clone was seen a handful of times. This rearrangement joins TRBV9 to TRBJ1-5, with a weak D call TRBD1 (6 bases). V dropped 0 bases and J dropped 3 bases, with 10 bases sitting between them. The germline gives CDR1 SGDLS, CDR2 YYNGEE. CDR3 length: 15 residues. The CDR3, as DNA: TGTGCCAGCAGCGTAGGGGGGCAGGACAATCAGCCCCAGCATTTT. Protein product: CASSVGGQDNQPQHF.

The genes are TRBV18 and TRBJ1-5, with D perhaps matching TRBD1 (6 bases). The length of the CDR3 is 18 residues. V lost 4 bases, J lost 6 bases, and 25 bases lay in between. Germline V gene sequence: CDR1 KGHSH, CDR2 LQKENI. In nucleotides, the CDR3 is TGTGCCAGCTCACTCGGCCCTCCGGGGGGCGGCGGCAGTCAGCCCCAGCATTTT. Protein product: CASSLGPPGGGGSQPQHF. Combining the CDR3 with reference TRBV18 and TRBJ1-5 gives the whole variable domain NAGVMQNPRHLVRRRGQEARLRCSPMKGHSHVYWYRQLPEEGLKFMVYLQKENIIDESGMPKERFSAEFPKEGPSILRIQQVVRGDSAAYFCASSLGPPGGGGSQPQHFGDGTRLSIL.

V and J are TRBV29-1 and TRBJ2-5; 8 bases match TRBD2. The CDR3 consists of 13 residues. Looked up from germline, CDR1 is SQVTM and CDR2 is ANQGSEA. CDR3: CSSGGGKGETQYF. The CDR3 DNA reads TGCAGTTCTGGCGGGGGGAAGGGGGAGACCCAGTACTTC.

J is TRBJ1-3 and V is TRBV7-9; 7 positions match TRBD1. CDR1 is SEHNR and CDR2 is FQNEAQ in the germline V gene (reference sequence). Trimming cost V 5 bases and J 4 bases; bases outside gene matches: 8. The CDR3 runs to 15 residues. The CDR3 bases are TGTGCCAGCAGCCCGACAGGGAACCAGGGAAACACCATATATTTT. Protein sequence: CASSPTGNQGNTIYF.

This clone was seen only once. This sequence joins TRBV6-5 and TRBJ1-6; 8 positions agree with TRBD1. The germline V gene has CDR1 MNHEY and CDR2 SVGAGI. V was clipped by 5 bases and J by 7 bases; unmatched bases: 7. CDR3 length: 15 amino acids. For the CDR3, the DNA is TGTGCCAGCAGTCCAAGACAGGGGTGGAATTCACCCCTCCACTTT. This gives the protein CASSPRQGWNSPLHF.

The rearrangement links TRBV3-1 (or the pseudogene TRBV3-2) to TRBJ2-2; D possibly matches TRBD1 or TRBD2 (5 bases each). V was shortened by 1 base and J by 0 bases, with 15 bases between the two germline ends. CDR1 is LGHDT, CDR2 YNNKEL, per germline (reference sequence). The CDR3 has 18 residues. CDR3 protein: CASSQGLRAGPNTGELFF. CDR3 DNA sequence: TGTGCCAGCAGCCAAGGATTGAGGGCAGGGCCGAACACCGGGGAGCTGTTTTTT.

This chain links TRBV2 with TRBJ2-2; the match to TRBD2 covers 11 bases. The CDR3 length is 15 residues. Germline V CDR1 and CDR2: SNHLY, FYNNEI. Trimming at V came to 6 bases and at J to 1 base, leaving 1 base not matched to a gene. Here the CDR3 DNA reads TGTGCCAGCAGGGGGACTAGCGGGAACACCGGGGAGCTGTTTTTT. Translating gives CASRGTSGNTGELFF.

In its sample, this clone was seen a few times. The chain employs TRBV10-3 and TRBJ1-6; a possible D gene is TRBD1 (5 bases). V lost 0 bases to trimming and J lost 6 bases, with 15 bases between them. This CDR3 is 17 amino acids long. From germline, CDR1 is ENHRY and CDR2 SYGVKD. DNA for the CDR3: TGTGCCATCAGTGAGTCGCTTGGACACAACCTTAATTCACCCCTCCACTTT. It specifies CAISESLGHNLNSPLHF.

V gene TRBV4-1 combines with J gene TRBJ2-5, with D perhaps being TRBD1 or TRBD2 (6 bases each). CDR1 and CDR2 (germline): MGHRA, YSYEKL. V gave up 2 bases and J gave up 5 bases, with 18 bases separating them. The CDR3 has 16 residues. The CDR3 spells CASSQSTGLASETQYF. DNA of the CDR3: TGCGCCAGCAGCCAAAGTACAGGGCTAGCGTCGGAGACCCAGTACTTC.

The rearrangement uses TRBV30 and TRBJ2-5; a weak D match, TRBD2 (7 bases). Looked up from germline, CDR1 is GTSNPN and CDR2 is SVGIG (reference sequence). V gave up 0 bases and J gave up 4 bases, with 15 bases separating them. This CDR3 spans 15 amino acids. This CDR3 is CAWSVYRGGPETQYF. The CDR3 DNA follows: TGTGCCTGGAGTGTTTATAGGGGGGGGCCAGAGACCCAGTACTTC.

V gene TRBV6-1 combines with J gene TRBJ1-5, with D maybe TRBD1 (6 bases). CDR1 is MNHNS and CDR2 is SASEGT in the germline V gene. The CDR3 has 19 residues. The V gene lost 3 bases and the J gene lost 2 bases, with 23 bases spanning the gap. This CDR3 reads CASSEIRGGAVVGNQPQHF. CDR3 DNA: TGTGCCAGCAGTGAGATCCGTGGGGGCGCGGTGGTTGGCAATCAGCCCCAGCATTTT.

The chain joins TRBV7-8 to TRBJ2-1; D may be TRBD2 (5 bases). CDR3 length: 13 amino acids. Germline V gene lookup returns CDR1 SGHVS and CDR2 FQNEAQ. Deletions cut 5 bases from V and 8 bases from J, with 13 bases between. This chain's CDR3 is CASSPPREDEQFF. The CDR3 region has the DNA TGTGCCAGCAGCCCCCCCCGGGAAGATGAGCAGTTCTTC.

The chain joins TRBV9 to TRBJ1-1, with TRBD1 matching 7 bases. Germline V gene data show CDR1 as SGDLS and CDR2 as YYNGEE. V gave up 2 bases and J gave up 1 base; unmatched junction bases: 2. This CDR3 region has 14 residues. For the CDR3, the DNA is TGTGCCAGCAGCGTCAGGACAGGGAACACTGAAGCTTTCTTT. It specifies CASSVRTGNTEAFF.